This record concerns one TCR beta chain sequence. Its cognate antigen has yet to be identified. Per-base qualities were not stored, and no clone one base away is much larger. This record comes from a study of CD8+ T cells in alopecia areata (dated by TCRdb to the late 2010s). General notes on the study: The treated patients, all with moderate-to-severe alopecia areata, were enrolled in an open-label pilot trial of oral tofacitinib given at 5 to 10 mg twice daily. immunoSEQ multiplex PCR using 35 Vbeta forward primers and 13 Jbeta reverse primers was used to amplify TCRbeta CDR3 regions. The SALT score, which quantifies the percentage of affected scalp surface area, was used to measure disease severity in treated patients. Scalp clonality was compared among normal scalp (n=4), patchy alopecia areata scalp (n=8), and alopecia totalis/universalis scalp (n=8). High-throughput TCRbeta sequencing was used to examine T cell clonal expansion in alopecia areata in both the C3H/HeJ mouse model and human patients. Human TCRbeta sequencing covered scalp tissue and sorted CD4+ and CD8+ peripheral blood T cells from patchy and totalis/universalis alopecia areata patients and healthy controls. Biopsies were taken from tofacitinib-treated patients at baseline and at 4 and 24 weeks of treatment, and a later scalp biopsy was taken in several of the tofacitinib-treated patients. RNA was obtained with the PAXgene miRNA kit for fixed scalp, the miRNeasy kit for PBMCs, and the RNeasy kit for mouse skin. Patients received tofacitinib for 6 to 18 months and were then followed off drug for 6 months to check for delayed response and recurrence. The research as a whole found: Lesional scalp, especially in alopecia totalis/universalis, showed higher clonality and more expanded CD8+ clones than normal scalp, suggesting antigenic drive. During tofacitinib treatment, many expanded lesional clones remained in scalp and blood, and this persistence may partly explain relapse after treatment is stopped. Shared TCR sequences between patients were less evident than in mice, which may be partly attributable to HLA diversity in the patient population. Tofacitinib significantly decreased scalp clonality and the number of expanded CD8+ clones among the top 100 scalp clones. Resident alphabeta T cells in normal human skin are also sequenced, complicating scalp TCR repertoire analysis, unlike mouse skin dominated by gammadelta T cells. Because the treated cohort was small and had only one nonresponder, larger studies are needed to examine links between baseline CD8+ expansion and response.

Trimming removed 5 bases from V and 4 bases from J; the gene matches leave 5 bases unexplained. CDR1 and CDR2 are drawn from the germline V gene (reference sequence): PRHDT, FYEKMQ. From its cysteine to its phenylalanine, the CDR3 spans 15 amino acids. Of all the DNA, just the CDR3 is kept, 45 bases in frame from base 1. The library relied on the immunoSEQ multiplex PCR assay. To provide template for TCR sequencing, every sample had RNA extracted and reverse transcribed into cDNA. SuperScript III was used to make first-strand cDNA, primed with a 2:1 mix of oligo-dT and random hexamers. A synthetic immune receptor repertoire was used to measure amplification bias, and any remaining bias was corrected computationally. On the study's bioinformatics: Raw reads were preprocessed to remove errors, and CDR3 was defined according to IMGT conventions as the region from the conserved cysteine to phenylalanine. Clonality was calculated as 1 minus Shannon entropy normalized by log2 of the number of productive unique TCRs. CD4 or CD8 identity of scalp clones was inferred by cross-referencing scalp TCRbeta sequences with sorted blood CD4 and CD8 repertoires. Not all clones reach the TCRdb copy of this immuneACCESS table, which keeps in-frame sequences only. Checked studies attribute under half of the gap to unresolved V genes and leave the rest unexplained. V and J calls plus clone size are reproduced from that table; the DNA served to infer D and trimming. The sample has roughly 200,000 clones on record, approximately 55% of them singletons. The ten largest make up 10% to 13% of the sample.

The intended sense of this specimen's time point label: 24 weeks on oral tofacitinib. What the treatment or condition label conveys for this sample: oral pan-JAK inhibitor, 5-10 mg twice daily. Lesional scalp punch biopsies and peripheral blood were collected from alopecia areata patients. PBMCs were separated by density centrifugation and stained for CD3, CD4 and CD8, after which CD4+ and CD8+ T cells were sorted on a FACSAria. This chain joins TRBV13 to TRBJ2-2; 9 bases in the middle match TRBD1. The sequence was obtained from a human donor with alopecia areata. Material: CD8+ T cells sorted from blood, obtained at week 24, from a patient treated with tofacitinib. The sequenced DNA: TGTGCCAGCAGCGTAGACAGGGGGAGCACCGGGGAGCTGTTTTTT. The resulting protein is CASSVDRGSTGELFF.